The rows below give T cell receptor beta chains drawn from one sample of a study of blood T cell repertoires in COVID-19. Using immunoSEQ multiplex PCR, the repertoire was profiled, and TCRdb retains in-frame clones only, with some absent. This sample carries some 160,000 clones, roughly 90% of them seen once, and the ten largest clones take approximately 2.9%. Sequencing was performed on peripheral blood. All receptors come from a man between 60 and 75 years old with acute or convalescent COVID-19. The CDR3 runs from the conserved cysteine through the conserved F or W. A D gene is named only where the DNA matches it firmly. Only part of the rows carry a size: once, few, many, or a class if the clone is expanded.

clone size	V gene	D gene	J gene	CDR3 protein	CDR3 DNA
.	TRBV2	TRBD2	TRBJ2-7	CASSEPSTSLAEQYF	TGTGCCAGCAGTGAACCTTCGACTAGCTTAGCCGAGCAGTACTTC
.	TRBV3-1/TRBV3-2	.	TRBJ1-3	CASSRATGSGSRNTIYF	TGTGCCAGCAGCCGGGCCACAGGGTCGGGCTCTAGAAACACCATATATTTT
.	TRBV10-1	TRBD1	TRBJ1-2	CASSEGAGGYTF	TGCGCCAGCAGCGAGGGGGCAGGGGGCTACACCTTC
.	TRBV18	TRBD2	TRBJ2-1	CASSPVVAGGPHNEQFF	TGTGCCAGCTCACCGGTGGTAGCGGGGGGGCCTCACAATGAGCAGTTCTTC
.	TRBV4-1	.	TRBJ2-1	CASSQVVGAYNEQFF	TGCGCCAGCAGCCAAGTTGTCGGAGCCTACAATGAGCAGTTCTTC
.	TRBV19	.	TRBJ2-2	CASSILDLMSDTGELFF	TGTGCCAGTAGTATACTAGACCTGATGTCGGACACCGGGGAGCTGTTTTTT
.	TRBV18	.	TRBJ1-2	CASSPQTGTKGGYTF	TGTGCCAGCTCACCACAAACCGGGACAAAGGGAGGCTACACCTTC
.	TRBV19	.	TRBJ2-2	CASKTGPGNTGELFF	TGTGCCAGCAAAACAGGGCCGGGAAACACCGGGGAGCTGTTTTTT
.	TRBV30	.	TRBJ1-1	CAWSVLMTLNTEAFF	TGTGCCTGGAGTGTATTGATGACACTTAACACTGAAGCTTTCTTT
few	TRBV12-5	TRBD1	TRBJ1-5	CASGLVPDRAGPQHF	TGTGCTAGTGGTTTGGTCCCTGACAGGGCAGGGCCCCAGCATTTT
few	TRBV7-8	TRBD2	TRBJ2-7	CASSRGTSGTYEQYF	TGTGCCAGCAGCCGAGGGACTAGCGGTACCTACGAGCAGTACTTC
.	TRBV3-1/TRBV3-2	TRBD2	TRBJ2-2	CASSQGLAGGPNGELFF	TGTGCCAGCAGCCAAGGACTAGCGGGGGGGCCGAACGGGGAGCTGTTTTTT
.	TRBV6-5	.	TRBJ1-1	CASSYSRDTEAFF	TGTGCCAGCAGTTACTCGAGGGACACTGAAGCTTTCTTT
.	TRBV6-2/TRBV6-3	TRBD2	TRBJ2-7	CASSYSQGLAGGWSYEQYF	TGTGCCAGCAGTTACTCCCAAGGACTAGCGGGGGGTTGGAGCTACGAGCAGTACTTC
.	TRBV19	.	TRBJ2-1	CASRGDGGAYYNEQFF	TGTGCCAGTAGAGGTGATGGGGGGGCTTACTACAATGAGCAGTTCTTC
once	TRBV7-8	.	TRBJ1-2	CASSLSPRHGYTF	TGTGCCAGCAGCTTGAGTCCGCGCCATGGCTACACCTTC
.	TRBV5-6	TRBD1	TRBJ1-4	CASRLQGKGDEKLFF	TGTGCCAGCAGGTTACAGGGGAAAGGAGATGAAAAACTGTTTTTT
.	TRBV6-6	TRBD1	TRBJ2-3	CASSRPGTGNTQYF	TGTGCCAGCAGCCGTCCCGGGACAGGGAATACGCAGTATTTT
.	TRBV5-5	TRBD2	TRBJ2-5	CASRKLAGGIQETQYF	TGTGCCAGCAGGAAACTAGCGGGGGGAATCCAAGAGACCCAGTACTTC
.	TRBV2	TRBD1	TRBJ1-6	CASSRDREYSPLHF	TGTGCCAGCAGTCGGGACAGGGAATACTCACCCCTCCACTTT
.	TRBV6-5	.	TRBJ2-5	CASRGFRAWGETQYF	TGTGCCAGCCGGGGGTTTAGGGCATGGGGGGAGACCCAGTACTTC
once	TRBV6-2/TRBV6-3	TRBD2	TRBJ2-5	CASSYGAGGPKTQYF	TGTGCCAGCAGTTACGGAGCGGGGGGGCCAAAGACCCAGTACTTC
.	TRBV6-6	.	TRBJ1-1	CASSSLGGRDTEAFF	TGTGCCAGCAGTTCTCTAGGGGGGAGGGACACTGAAGCTTTCTTT
.	TRBV24-1	TRBD2	TRBJ2-3	CATSDPTPTSGPLDTQYF	TGTGCCACCAGTGACCCTACCCCGACTAGCGGGCCCTTGGATACGCAGTATTTT
.	TRBV30	.	TRBJ1-1	CAWIKDFADTEAFF	TGTGCCTGGATCAAGGACTTCGCGGACACTGAAGCTTTCTTT
.	TRBV19	TRBD1	TRBJ1-5	CASKIRGEGNQPQHF	TGTGCCAGTAAGATCAGGGGGGAAGGCAATCAGCCCCAGCATTTT
.	TRBV27	TRBD1	TRBJ1-1	CASTRDRDTEAFF	TGTGCCAGCACCAGGGACAGGGACACTGAAGCTTTCTTT
few	TRBV5-4	TRBD1	TRBJ1-2	CASSLLGQGASGYGYTF	TGTGCCAGCAGCTTGTTGGGACAGGGGGCTTCGGGCTATGGCTACACCTTC
.	TRBV5-1	.	TRBJ1-4	CASSLNRDMGNEKLFF	TGCGCCAGCAGCTTGAACAGGGACATGGGTAATGAAAAACTGTTTTTT
.	TRBV6-5	.	TRBJ2-2	CASSYWTNRGTGELFF	TGTGCCAGCAGTTACTGGACTAACCGAGGAACCGGGGAGCTGTTTTTT
.	TRBV11-3	.	TRBJ1-5	CASSPSILVDQPQHF	TGTGCCAGCAGCCCCTCTATATTGGTAGATCAGCCCCAGCATTTT
.	TRBV27	TRBD1	TRBJ2-7	CASSLGQAAYYEQYF	TGTGCCAGCAGTCTTGGACAGGCCGCATACTACGAGCAGTACTTC